A selection of T cell receptor beta chains follows, all from one sample in a study of response to subunit inactivated influenza vaccine. Each CDR3 protein gets one entry after TCRdb re-called the RT-PCR reads with MiXCR. The profile covers a few hundred thousand distinct CDR3 sequences, with 22% appearing a single time and 10% taken by the ten largest. The sample here was PBMCs from blood, taken about 20 months after vaccination. The receptors were sampled from a man aged 50 to 69 who received an inactivated influenza vaccine. CDR3s include the opening cysteine and the closing phenylalanine or tryptophan. Each record gives: V gene, J gene, CDR3 protein.

>TRBV12-3/TRBV12-4|TRBJ1-6
CASSLFLRSNSPLHF
>TRBV20-1|TRBJ1-6
CSARGPGPYSPLHF
>TRBV12-3/TRBV12-4|TRBJ2-2
CASRTGGRTGELFF
>TRBV12-3/TRBV12-4|TRBJ1-6
CASSPQGGWSSYNSPLHF
>TRBV20-1|TRBJ1-5
CSAREYRDRGRPQHF
>TRBV9|TRBJ2-3
CASSVGVLFPTDTQYF
>TRBV28|TRBJ1-5
CASSLLRLKDQPQHF
>TRBV4-3|TRBJ2-7
CASAPRAGSSYEQYF
>TRBV5-1|TRBJ2-2
CASRGQGLTGELFF
>TRBV18|TRBJ2-2
CASSRSGGNANTGELFF
>TRBV28|TRBJ1-1
CASIDPGVAAFF
>TRBV7-8|TRBJ2-5
CASSLGTGGIGQETQYF
>TRBV11-2|TRBJ2-1
CASRRSGSSYNEQFF
>TRBV10-3|TRBJ2-7
CAISESQGHYEQYF
>TRBV11-2|TRBJ1-6
CASSLVPGASSYNSPLHF
>TRBV5-1|TRBJ1-1
CASSFTEMNTEAFF
>TRBV7-9|TRBJ2-7
CASSPQYEQYF
>TRBV3-1|TRBJ2-3
CASSQDHPLAGSTDTQYF
>TRBV4-1|TRBJ2-5
CASSQGSGSYQETQYF
>TRBV29-1|TRBJ2-1
CSATRALNNEQFF
>TRBV29-1|TRBJ2-1
CSVARDYFYNEQFF
>TRBV5-1|TRBJ2-7
CASMEGPFADYEQYF
>TRBV2|TRBJ1-5
CASSGTGGQPQHF
>TRBV11-3|TRBJ2-1
CASSSGRALHNEQFF
>TRBV2|TRBJ2-5
CASSQTGTAQETQYF
>TRBV3-1|TRBJ2-4
CASSHQPAGTKNIQYF